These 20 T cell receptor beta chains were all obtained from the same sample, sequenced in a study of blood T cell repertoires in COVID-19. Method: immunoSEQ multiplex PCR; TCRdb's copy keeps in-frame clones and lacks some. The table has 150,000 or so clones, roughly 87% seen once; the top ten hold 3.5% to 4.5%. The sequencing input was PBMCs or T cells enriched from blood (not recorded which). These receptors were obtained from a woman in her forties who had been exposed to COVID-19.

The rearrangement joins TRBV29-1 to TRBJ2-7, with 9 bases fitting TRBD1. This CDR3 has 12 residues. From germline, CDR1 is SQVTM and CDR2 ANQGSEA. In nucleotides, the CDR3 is TGCAGTACAGGGGGCGCAGGATACGAGCAGTACTTC. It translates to CSTGGAGYEQYF.

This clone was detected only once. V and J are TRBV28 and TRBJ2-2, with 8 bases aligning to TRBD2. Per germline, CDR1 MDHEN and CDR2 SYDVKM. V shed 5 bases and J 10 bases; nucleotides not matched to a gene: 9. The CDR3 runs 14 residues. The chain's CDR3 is CASSLFQREQELFF. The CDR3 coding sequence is TGTGCCAGCAGTCTATTCCAGCGGGAGCAGGAGCTGTTTTTT.

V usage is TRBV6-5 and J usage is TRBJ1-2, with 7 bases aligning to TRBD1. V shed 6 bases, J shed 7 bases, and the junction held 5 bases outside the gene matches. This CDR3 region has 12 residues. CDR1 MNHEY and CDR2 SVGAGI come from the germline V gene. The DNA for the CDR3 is TGTGCCAGCAGGACAGGGAATGCTGGCTACACCTTC. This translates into CASRTGNAGYTF.

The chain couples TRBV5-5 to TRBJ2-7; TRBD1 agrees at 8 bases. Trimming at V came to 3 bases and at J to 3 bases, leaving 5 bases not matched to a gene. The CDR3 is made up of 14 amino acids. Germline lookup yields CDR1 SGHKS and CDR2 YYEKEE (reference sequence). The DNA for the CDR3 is TGTGCCAGCAGCTGGAGGACAGGGATCTACGAGCAGTACTTC. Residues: CASSWRTGIYEQYF.

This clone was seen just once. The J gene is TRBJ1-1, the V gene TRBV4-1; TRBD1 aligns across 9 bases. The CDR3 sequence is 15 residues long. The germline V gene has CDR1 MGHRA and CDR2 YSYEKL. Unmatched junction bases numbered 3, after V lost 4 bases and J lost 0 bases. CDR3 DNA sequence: TGCGCCAGCAGCCCAGGACAGGGGATGAACACTGAAGCTTTCTTT. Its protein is CASSPGQGMNTEAFF.

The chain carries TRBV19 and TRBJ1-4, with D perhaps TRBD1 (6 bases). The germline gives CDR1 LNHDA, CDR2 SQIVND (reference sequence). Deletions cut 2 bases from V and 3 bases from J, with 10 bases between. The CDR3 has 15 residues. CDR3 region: CASSILGAPNEKLFF. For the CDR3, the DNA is TGTGCCAGTAGTATACTGGGGGCACCTAATGAAAAACTGTTTTTT.

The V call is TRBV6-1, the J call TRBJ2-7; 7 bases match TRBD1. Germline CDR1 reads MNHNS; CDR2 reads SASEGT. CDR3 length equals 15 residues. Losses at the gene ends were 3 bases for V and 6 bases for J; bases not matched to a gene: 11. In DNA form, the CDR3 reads TGTGCCAGCAGTGAGGGGACAGCCTTGCGTTTCGAGCAGTACTTC. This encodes CASSEGTALRFEQYF.

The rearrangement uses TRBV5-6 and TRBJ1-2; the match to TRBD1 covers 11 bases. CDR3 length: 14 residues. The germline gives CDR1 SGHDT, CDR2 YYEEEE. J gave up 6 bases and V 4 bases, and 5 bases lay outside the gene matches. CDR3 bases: TGTGCCAGCAGCAAGGGACAGGGGGGAGATGGCTACACCTTC. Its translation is CASSKGQGGDGYTF.

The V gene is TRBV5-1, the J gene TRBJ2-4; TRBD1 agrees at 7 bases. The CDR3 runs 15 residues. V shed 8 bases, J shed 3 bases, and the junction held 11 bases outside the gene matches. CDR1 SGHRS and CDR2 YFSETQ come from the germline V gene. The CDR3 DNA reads TGCGCCAGAGGGGGACAGATCTCTGACAAAAACATTCAGTACTTC. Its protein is CARGGQISDKNIQYF. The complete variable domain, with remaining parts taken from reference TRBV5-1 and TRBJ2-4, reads KAGVTQTPRYLIKTRGQQVTLSCSPISGHRSVSWYQQTPGQGLQFLFEYFSETQRNKGNFPGRFSGRQFSNSRSEMNVSTLELGDSALYLCARGGQISDKNIQYFGAGTRLSVL.

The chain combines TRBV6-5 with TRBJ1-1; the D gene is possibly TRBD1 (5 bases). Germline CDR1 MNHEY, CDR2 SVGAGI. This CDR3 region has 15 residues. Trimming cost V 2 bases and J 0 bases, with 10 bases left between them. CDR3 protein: CASSYRARVNTEAFF. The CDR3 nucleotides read TGTGCCAGCAGTTACAGGGCCAGGGTGAACACTGAAGCTTTCTTT.

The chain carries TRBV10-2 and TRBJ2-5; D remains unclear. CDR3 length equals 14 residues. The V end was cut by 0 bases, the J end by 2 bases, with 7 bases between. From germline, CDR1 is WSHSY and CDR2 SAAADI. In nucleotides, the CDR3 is TGCGCCAGCAGTGAGTCGCAGTCACAAGAGACCCAGTACTTC. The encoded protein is CASSESQSQETQYF.

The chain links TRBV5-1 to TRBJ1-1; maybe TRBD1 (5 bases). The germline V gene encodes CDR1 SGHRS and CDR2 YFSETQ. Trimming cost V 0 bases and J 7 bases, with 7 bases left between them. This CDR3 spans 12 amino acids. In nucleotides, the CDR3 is TGCGCCAGCAGCTTGGGACAGTATGAAGCTTTCTTT. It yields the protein CASSLGQYEAFF.

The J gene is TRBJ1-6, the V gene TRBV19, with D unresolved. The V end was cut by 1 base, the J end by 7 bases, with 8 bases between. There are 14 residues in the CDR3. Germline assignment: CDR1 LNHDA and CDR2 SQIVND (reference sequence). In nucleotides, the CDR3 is TGTGCCAGTAGTATAGTCACAGAAAATTCACCCCTCCACTTT. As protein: CASSIVTENSPLHF.

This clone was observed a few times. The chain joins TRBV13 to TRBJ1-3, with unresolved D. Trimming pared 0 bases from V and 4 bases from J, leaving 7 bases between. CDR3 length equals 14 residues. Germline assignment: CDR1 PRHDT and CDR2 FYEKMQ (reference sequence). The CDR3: CASSLGLRGNTIYF. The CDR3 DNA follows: TGTGCCAGCAGCTTAGGCCTACGCGGAAACACCATATATTTT.

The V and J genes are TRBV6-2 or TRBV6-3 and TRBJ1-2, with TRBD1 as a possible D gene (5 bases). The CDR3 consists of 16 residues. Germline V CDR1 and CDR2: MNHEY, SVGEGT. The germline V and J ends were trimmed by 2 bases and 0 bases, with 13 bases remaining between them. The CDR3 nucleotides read TGTGCCAGCAGTTACCGCCCCCAGGGCTCTAACTATGGCTACACCTTC. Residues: CASSYRPQGSNYGYTF.

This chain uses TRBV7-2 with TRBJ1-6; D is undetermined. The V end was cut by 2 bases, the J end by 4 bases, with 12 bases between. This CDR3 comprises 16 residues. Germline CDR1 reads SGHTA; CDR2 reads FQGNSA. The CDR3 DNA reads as TGTGCCAGCAGCTTATATGAGCAGGCATATAATTCACCCCTCCACTTT. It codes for CASSLYEQAYNSPLHF. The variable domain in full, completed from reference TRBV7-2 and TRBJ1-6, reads GAGVSQSPSNKVTEKGKDVELRCDPISGHTALYWYRQSLGQGLEFLIYFQGNSAPDKSGLPSDRFSAERTGGSVSTLTIQRTQQEDSAVYLCASSLYEQAYNSPLHFGNGTRLTVT.

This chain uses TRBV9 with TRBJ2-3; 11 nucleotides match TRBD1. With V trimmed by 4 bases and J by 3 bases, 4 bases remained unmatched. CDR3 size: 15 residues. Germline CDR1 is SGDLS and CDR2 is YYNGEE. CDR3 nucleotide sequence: TGTGCCAGCAGCTCGGGACAGGGGGGGACAGATACGCAGTATTTT. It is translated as CASSSGQGGTDTQYF.

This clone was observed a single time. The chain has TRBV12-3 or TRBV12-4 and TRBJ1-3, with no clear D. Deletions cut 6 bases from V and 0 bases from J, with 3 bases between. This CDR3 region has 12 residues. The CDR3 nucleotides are TGTGCCAGCAGCGTCTCTGGAAACACCATATATTTT. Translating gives CASSVSGNTIYF.

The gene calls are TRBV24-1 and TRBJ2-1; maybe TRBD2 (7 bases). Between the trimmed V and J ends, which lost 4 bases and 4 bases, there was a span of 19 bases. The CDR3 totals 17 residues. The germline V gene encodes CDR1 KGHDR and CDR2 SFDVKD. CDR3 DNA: TGTGCCACCAGTGACGCCCAAGGGGGGGGTCTATACAATGAGCAGTTCTTC. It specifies CATSDAQGGGLYNEQFF.

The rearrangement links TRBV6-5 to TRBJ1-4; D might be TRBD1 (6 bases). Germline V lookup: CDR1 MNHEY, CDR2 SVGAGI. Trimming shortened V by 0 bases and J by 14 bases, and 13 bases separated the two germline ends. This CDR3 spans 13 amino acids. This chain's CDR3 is CASSYSGTQGLFF. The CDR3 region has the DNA TGTGCCAGCAGTTACTCGGGGACGCAGGGGCTGTTTTTT.